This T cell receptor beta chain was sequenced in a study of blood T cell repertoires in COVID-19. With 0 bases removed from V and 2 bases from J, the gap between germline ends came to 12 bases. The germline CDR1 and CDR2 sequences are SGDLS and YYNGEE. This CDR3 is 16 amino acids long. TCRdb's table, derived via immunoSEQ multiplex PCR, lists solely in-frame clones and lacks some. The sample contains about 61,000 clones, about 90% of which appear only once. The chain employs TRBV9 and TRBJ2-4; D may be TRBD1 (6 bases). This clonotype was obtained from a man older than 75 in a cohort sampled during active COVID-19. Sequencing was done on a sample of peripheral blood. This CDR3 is CASSVAVQGSKNIQYF. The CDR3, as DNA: TGTGCCAGCAGCGTAGCGGTACAGGGTTCCAAAAACATTCAGTACTTC.